This TCR beta chain is from a study of blood T cell repertoires in COVID-19. This table comes from immunoSEQ multiplex PCR, and its TCRdb copy is limited to in-frame clones, with some not included. The table shows 250,000 to 300,000 clones, with 75% to 90% occurring only once. V was shortened by 4 bases and J by 2 bases, with 12 bases between the two germline ends. Germline loops: CDR1 SGHRS, CDR2 YFSETQ. This CDR3 has 14 residues. The receptor was derived from a woman between 65 and 79 years old with COVID-19, enrolled during active disease. Sequencing was performed on peripheral blood. The chain has TRBV5-1 and TRBJ2-5; perhaps TRBD2 as D (6 bases). This CDR3 is CASSGGLYQETQYF. CDR3 in DNA: TGCGCCAGCAGCGGGGGACTTTATCAAGAGACCCAGTACTTC.